The rows below give T cell receptor beta chains drawn from one sample of a study of regulatory T cells in long-lasting Graves disease. TCRdb fed the multiplex PCR reads into MiXCR, producing one record per CDR3 protein. The table includes approximately 350,000 distinct CDR3 sequences, roughly 17% detected once. These same data were also listed under a study on T cells in Graves' hyperthyroidism and ophthalmopathy.

Source: peripheral blood mononuclear cells (PBMCs), taken at new diagnosis, from a patient treated with antithyroid drugs. These receptors came from a woman aged 18-29 years with Graves disease. Both conserved end residues are part of each CDR3. The D gene is left open where the match is weak. Size values are once, few and many counts, or a class for expanded clones, and some rows have none.

d_gene	j_gene	abundance	v_gene	CDR3nt	CDR3aa
TRBD2	TRBJ2-7	many	TRBV2	TGTGCCAGCAGTGTGGGCGGCGGGAGCACCTACGAGCAGTACTTC	CASSVGGGSTYEQYF
.	TRBJ1-6	.	TRBV6-1	TGTGCCACCCCTGGGGGCAGCTTCAATTCACCCCTCCACTTT	CATPGGSFNSPLHF
.	TRBJ1-1	many	TRBV30	TGTGCCTGGAGCGAGAAAGGGGTGGGGGACGCTTTCTTT	CAWSEKGVGDAFF
.	TRBJ1-5	.	TRBV5-1	TGCGCCAGCAGCTTGGCGGCCGGTCAGCCCCAGCATTTT	CASSLAAGQPQHF
.	TRBJ1-4	many	TRBV28	TGTGCCAGCAGTTTTTGGGACATCTCGTCCAATGAAAAACTGTTTTTT	CASSFWDISSNEKLFF
TRBD2	TRBJ2-5	few	TRBV15	TGTGCCACCAGCAGAGTCTCGGGGGGGGGAGAGACCCAGTACTTC	CATSRVSGGGETQYF
.	TRBJ2-7	many	TRBV20-1	TGCAGTGCTAGGATGGCTAGCGAATTCTACGAGCAGTACTTC	CSARMASEFYEQYF
TRBD1	TRBJ1-2	few	TRBV9	TGTGCCAGCAGCGCTACTAAAACCCCGGGACAGACCTATGGCTACACCTTC	CASSATKTPGQTYGYTF
TRBD2	TRBJ2-5	many	TRBV20-1	TGCAGTGCCAACAGACTAGCGGGGGGAACATATCGAACGACCCAGTACTTC	CSANRLAGGTYRTTQYF
.	TRBJ2-3	many	TRBV12-3/TRBV12-4	TGTGCCAGCAGTTTAGCGAAGGACCTCCCCACAGATACGCAGTATTTT	CASSLAKDLPTDTQYF
.	TRBJ1-5	.	TRBV12-3/TRBV12-4	TGTGCCAGCAGTTCCCATGGGGGGAATCAGCCCCAGCATTTT	CASSSHGGNQPQHF
TRBD2	TRBJ2-1	many	TRBV7-3	TGTGCCAGCAGCTTACTAGCGGGGGGGCCCATTGAGCAGTTCTTC	CASSLLAGGPIEQFF
.	TRBJ1-1	.	TRBV6-5	TGTGCCAGCAGTTACTCGATCCCGGGGGCGACTGTAACTGAAGCTTTCTTT	CASSYSIPGATVTEAFF
TRBD1	TRBJ2-3	many	TRBV6-1	TGTGCCAGCAGTGAAGGACAGGGTTGGGCAGATACGCAGTATTTT	CASSEGQGWADTQYF
.	TRBJ1-2	few	TRBV18	TGTGCCAGCTCACCCAATGAGCTAGAGTATGGCTACACCTTC	CASSPNELEYGYTF
.	TRBJ2-5	few	TRBV25-1	TGTGCCAGCAGTCCTGGGAGTTCCGGGACCCAGTACTTC	CASSPGSSGTQYF
.	TRBJ2-3	.	TRBV5-6	TGTGCCGGCAGCTTGTGGATCAGGGACACAGATACGCAGTATTTT	CAGSLWIRDTDTQYF
TRBD2	TRBJ2-1	.	TRBV6-4	TGTGCCAGCAGTGACGGACTAGCGGGAGATGAGCAGTTCTTC	CASSDGLAGDEQFF
TRBD2	TRBJ2-5	many	TRBV30	TGTGCCTGGGAGCGGGGCCAAGAGACCCAGTACTTC	CAWERGQETQYF
.	TRBJ2-7	many	TRBV20-1	TGCAGCGCTAACCCAACAGGGAAAAACGAGCAGTACTTC	CSANPTGKNEQYF
.	TRBJ1-1	many	TRBV4-1	TGCGCCAGCAGCCAAGAGTATGGGGGGCGAGGGGAAGCTTTCTTT	CASSQEYGGRGEAFF